This T cell receptor beta chain was sequenced for a study of T cell repertoires in cytomegalovirus infection. Study-level information: From public TCR beta signatures came an indication of both CMV infection and matching HLA type.

TCRdb fed the reads into MiXCR, producing one record per CDR3 protein. Of fewer than 1,000,000 distinct CDR3 sequences detected, roughly 30% appear once; the ten largest clones hold over 10%. CDR1 is SGHVS and CDR2 is FQNEAQ in the germline V gene. CDR3 length: 17 amino acids. V was shortened by 2 bases and J by 6 bases, with 22 bases between the two germline ends. The sample holds many counts of this clonotype. Its specificity is unknown. Broader study findings: The response measured ex vivo was dominated by TCR beta clonotypes (HLA-C-restricted and CMV-specific).

This chain joins TRBV7-8 and TRBJ1-2, with a tentative D call TRBD1 (5 bases). The starting material was cultured CD8+ T cells from PBMCs, obtained from culture after CMV antigen stimulation. This sequence was found in a human donor in good health (CMV status not recorded). Some clones in this sample may be carry-over from other donors' samples. The CDR3: CASSLTAHPGTRDGYTF. The CDR3 DNA reads as TGTGCCAGCAGCTTAACGGCCCACCCAGGGACCCGGGATGGCTACACCTTC.